A single sample is the source of the 10 T cell receptor beta chains below, sequenced in a study of blood T cell repertoires in COVID-19. Sequenced by immunoSEQ multiplex PCR; TCRdb stores in-frame clones only, minus some. The sample includes fewer than 300,000 clones, about four fifths of them seen just once. Sequencing was carried out using peripheral blood. These receptors all stem from a man of 80 years or more with acute or convalescent COVID-19.

This rearrangement joins TRBV5-8 to TRBJ1-2; D unclear. In germline, CDR1 is SGHTS, CDR2 YDEGEE. CDR3 length equals 13 residues. V was trimmed by 1 base and J by 8 bases, leaving 12 bases between them. The CDR3 loop is CASSLSSLLGYTF. In DNA form, the CDR3 reads TGTGCCAGCAGCTTGTCGTCTTTACTAGGCTACACCTTC.

The rearrangement joins TRBV27 to TRBJ2-7, with 9 bases matching TRBD1. V was clipped by 0 bases and J by 2 bases; unmatched bases: 11. The germline gives CDR1 MNHEY, CDR2 SMNVEV (reference sequence). The CDR3 is 18 residues long. The CDR3 is CASSLSTGGTGIAYEQYF. The DNA of the CDR3 is TGTGCCAGCAGTTTATCAACTGGGGGGACAGGGATTGCCTACGAGCAGTACTTC.

The V and J genes are TRBV5-1 and TRBJ2-3, with D perhaps matching TRBD1 (5 bases). CDR1 is SGHRS, CDR2 YFSETQ, per germline. This CDR3 has 13 residues. Trimming cost V 6 bases and J 2 bases, with 10 bases left between them. CDR3 nucleotides: TGCGCCAGCAAACAGGCCACCACAGATACGCAGTATTTT. Translated, it gives CASKQATTDTQYF.

This clone was counted a few times. The CDR3 DNA is TGTGCCAGCAGCTCGGGAACCGGGGAGCTGTTTTTT. Its protein product is CASSSGTGELFF. The chain carries TRBV5-4 and TRBJ2-2, with D maybe TRBD2 (5 bases). Germline CDR1 reads SGHNT; CDR2 reads YYREEE (reference sequence). V shed 3 bases and J shed 5 bases, with 5 bases lying between them. The CDR3 runs to 12 residues.

CDR3 sequence: CASSVDSEPRETQYF. CDR3 sequence (DNA): TGTGCCAGCAGCGTAGACTCGGAGCCGAGGGAGACCCAGTACTTC. This chain links TRBV9 with TRBJ2-5; D ambiguous. V dropped 0 bases and J dropped 5 bases, with 14 bases sitting between them. CDR3 length: 15 amino acids. Germline V gene lookup returns CDR1 SGDLS and CDR2 YYNGEE.

V and J are TRBV6-5 and TRBJ1-2; D is uncertain. The CDR3 length is 12 residues. CDR1 is MNHEY and CDR2 is SVGAGI in the germline V gene. V lost 2 bases to trimming and J lost 3 bases, with 4 bases between them. The CDR3 DNA sequence: TGTGCCAGCAGTTACCGGGACTATGGCTACACCTTC. As protein: CASSYRDYGYTF.

The chain links TRBV14 to TRBJ2-7; the match to TRBD2 covers 8 bases. CDR3 size: 20 residues. Germline CDR1 reads SGHDN; CDR2 reads FVKESK. V gave up 1 base and J gave up 0 bases; unmatched junction bases: 17. Here the CDR3 reads CASSQGPRAASGPSSYEQYF. CDR3 DNA sequence: TGTGCCAGCAGCCAAGGCCCCCGGGCGGCTAGCGGGCCGAGCTCCTACGAGCAGTACTTC.

This chain connects TRBV7-2 to TRBJ1-2; perhaps TRBD1 as D (5 bases). V gave up 3 bases and J gave up 0 bases, with 14 bases separating them. This CDR3 is 16 amino acids long. Per the germline V gene, CDR1 is SGHTA and CDR2 is FQGNSA. The CDR3 loop reads CASSFGGGVANYGYTF. In DNA, the CDR3 is TGTGCCAGCAGCTTCGGGGGGGGAGTTGCTAACTATGGCTACACCTTC.

CDR3 in amino acids: CASSLLGLAGSGELFF. The CDR3, as DNA: TGTGCCAGCAGCTTACTAGGACTAGCGGGATCCGGGGAGCTGTTTTTT. The chain links TRBV7-3 to TRBJ2-2; the match to TRBD2 covers 12 bases. This CDR3 is built from 16 residues. Germline lookup yields CDR1 SGHTA and CDR2 FQGTGA. The V segment lost 2 bases and the J segment 6 bases; nucleotides outside the gene matches: 4.

V is TRBV29-1 and J is TRBJ2-1, with 9 bases identical to TRBD1. The J segment lost 6 bases and the V segment lost 2 bases, leaving 5 bases of the junction unmatched. Looked up from germline, CDR1 is SQVTM and CDR2 is ANQGSEA. The CDR3 totals 14 residues. The CDR3 sequence: CSVERGQGGNEQFF. For the CDR3, the DNA is TGCAGCGTTGAACGGGGACAGGGTGGCAATGAGCAGTTCTTC.